This record covers a single T cell receptor (beta chain). These data originate in a study of preoperative IRX-2 immunotherapy in early breast cancer. The CDR3 extends over 16 amino acids. V lost 4 bases, J lost 0 bases, and 4 bases stayed unmatched. The germline CDR1 and CDR2 sequences are SGHRS and YFSETQ. Assay used: immunoSEQ multiplex PCR; TCRdb lists only in-frame clones, some missing. The repertoire has under 6,000 clones, roughly 70% of them found once; the top ten carry about 15%. Treatment: preoperative locoregional IRX-2 cytokine immunotherapy. Samples came from a phase Ib trial of preoperative locoregional IRX-2 cytokine immunotherapy.

The sequenced sample was tumor tissue, obtained before IRX-2 immunotherapy. The chain links TRBV5-1 to TRBJ2-2; the match to TRBD1 covers 9 bases. The sequence was obtained from a human donor with breast cancer. In DNA, the CDR3 is TGCGCCAGCAGCATTACAGGGGGCGCGAACACCGGGGAGCTGTTTTTT. This encodes CASSITGGANTGELFF.